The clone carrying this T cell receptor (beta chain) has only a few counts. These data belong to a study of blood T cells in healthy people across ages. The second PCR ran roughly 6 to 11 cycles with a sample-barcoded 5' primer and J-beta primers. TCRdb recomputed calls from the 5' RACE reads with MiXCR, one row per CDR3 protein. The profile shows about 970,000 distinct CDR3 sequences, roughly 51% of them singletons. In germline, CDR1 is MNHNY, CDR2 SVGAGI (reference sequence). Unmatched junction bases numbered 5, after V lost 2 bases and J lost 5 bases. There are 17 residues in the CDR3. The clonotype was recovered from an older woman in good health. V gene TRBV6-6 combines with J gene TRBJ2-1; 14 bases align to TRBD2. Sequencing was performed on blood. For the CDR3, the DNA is TGTGCCAGCAGTTACCCCTGGGGACTAGCGGGAGACAATGAGCAGTTCTTC. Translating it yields CASSYPWGLAGDNEQFF.